The clone carrying this T cell receptor (beta chain) was detected only a few times. Antigen unknown. Clones were read by immunoSEQ multiplex PCR, and TCRdb kept only the in-frame ones, dropping some. The sample lists approximately 74,000 clones; about 90% were seen once. V was clipped by 2 bases and J by 5 bases, with 10 bases between them. This CDR3 is built from 14 residues. The germline V gene has CDR1 MRHNA and CDR2 SNTAGT. This entry comes from a study of OX40 agonist ivuxolimab in advanced cancers. At the level of the study: Every 2 weeks, ivuxolimab was infused into the patients intravenously at between 0.01 and 10 mg/kg. Study findings and constraints: The work left the antigen specificity of expanded peripheral T cells undetermined. Clonal expansion was among the lowest in partial responders at 0.1-3.0 mg/kg, especially CD8+. Some of the nonresponding patients also showed low levels of normalized T-cell clonal expansion.

This chain links TRBV6-4 with TRBJ1-5; unclear D gene. Specimen: CD4+ or CD8+ T cells sorted from blood, collected in a trial of the OX40 agonist ivuxolimab. This clonotype was obtained from an adult with an advanced solid tumor such as melanoma, head and neck, liver or kidney cancer. The CDR3 DNA reads as TGTGCCAGCAGTGACCAGGCAGGAGATCAGCCCCAGCATTTT. As protein: CASSDQAGDQPQHF.